What follows describes a single T cell receptor beta chain. Its antigen is undetermined. CDR3 length: 16 residues. V gave up 7 bases and J gave up 3 bases; unmatched junction bases: 11. Germline V gene lookup returns CDR1 LNHDA and CDR2 SQIVND (reference sequence). This sample is drawn from a study of cytomegalovirus exposure and HLA in healthy donors. Whole-study context: For the approximately 390 genotyped donors, 75% to 90% fell within the Caucasian-associated ancestry cluster. Study-wide results and limits: An analysis that came later showed most CMV-associated TCR beta chains appearing HLA-restricted. In a later analysis, several top co-occurrence clusters appeared linked to parvovirus B19, influenza, CMV and Epstein-Barr virus.

PCR amplification relied on 60 Vbeta primers (plus 13 Jbeta primers). Clones were sequenced by immunoSEQ multiplex PCR, and TCRdb holds only the in-frame ones, with some missing. The table shows about 160,000 clones, with 80% to 85% occurring only once. Whereas donors were nominally healthy upon sampling, unrecorded immune exposures were probable. The rearrangement uses TRBV19 and TRBJ2-2; TRBD1 agrees at 7 bases. This clonotype originated in a boy between 2 and 10 years old in good health and CMV-seronegative. The sample was PBMCs. The CDR3 sequence is CASNPFQGGYTGELFF. The CDR3 DNA reads as TGTGCCAGTAACCCCTTCCAAGGGGGCTACACCGGGGAGCTGTTTTTT.